This TCR beta chain was profiled in a study of T cell responses to AZD1222 COVID-19 vaccine. Study observations and caveats: Nearly half of spike-specific TCRs reportedly go after variant regions that carry no mutations.

The ends were cut back, 3 bases at V and 3 bases at J, with 8 bases in the middle. The germline gives CDR1 MDHEN, CDR2 SYDVKM. This CDR3 is built from 13 residues. This table comes from immunoSEQ multiplex PCR, and its TCRdb copy is limited to in-frame clones, with some not included. The sample holds about 150,000 clones; approximately 90% are singletons and the top ten take 1.8%. A remark on this clone: Its antigen is as yet unknown.

This TCR was recovered from an adult in good health. This chain joins TRBV28 and TRBJ1-2; D gene unclear. Specimen: peripheral blood, collected on day 0 of AZD1222 vaccination. The CDR3 DNA reads as TGTGCCAGCAGTTTGAGGGCAGACTATGGCTACACCTTC. Residues: CASSLRADYGYTF.